This TCR beta chain emerged from a study of CD8 T cells in ankylosing spondylitis. Only a few counts were recorded for this clonotype. Germline CDR1 is SGDLS and CDR2 is YYNGEE. CDR3 length: 16 residues. V was clipped by 4 bases and J by 6 bases, with 19 bases between them. A quantitative 5'-RACE method, one with molecular barcodes, was used to make TCR beta libraries. MiXCR was run by TCRdb on the 5' RACE reads, yielding one entry per CDR3 protein. The sample gives tens of thousands of distinct CDR3 sequences, more than 3% of which show up once; 4% to 4.5% is in the top ten. The gene calls are TRBV9 and TRBJ2-2; possible D gene TRBD2, 7 bases. The sequence was obtained from a female donor with ankylosing spondylitis or in good health (not recorded which). Sequencing was carried out using blood, either unsorted or a sorted T cell fraction (not recorded which). Here the CDR3 DNA reads TGTGCCAGCAGCCCTTGGGGGGGCTTTAACGCCGGGGAGCTGTTTTTT. As protein: CASSPWGGFNAGELFF.